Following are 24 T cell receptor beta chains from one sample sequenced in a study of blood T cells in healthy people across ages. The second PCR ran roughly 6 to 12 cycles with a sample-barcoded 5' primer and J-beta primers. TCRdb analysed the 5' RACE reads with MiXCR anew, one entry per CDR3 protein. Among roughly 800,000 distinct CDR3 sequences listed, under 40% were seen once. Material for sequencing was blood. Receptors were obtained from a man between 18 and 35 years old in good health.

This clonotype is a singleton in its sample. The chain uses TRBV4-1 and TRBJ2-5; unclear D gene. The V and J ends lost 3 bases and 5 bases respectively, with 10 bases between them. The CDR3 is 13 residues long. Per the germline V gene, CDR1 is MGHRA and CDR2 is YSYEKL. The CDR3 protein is CASSHFGSETQYF. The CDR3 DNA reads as TGCGCCAGCAGCCATTTTGGGTCGGAGACCCAGTACTTC.

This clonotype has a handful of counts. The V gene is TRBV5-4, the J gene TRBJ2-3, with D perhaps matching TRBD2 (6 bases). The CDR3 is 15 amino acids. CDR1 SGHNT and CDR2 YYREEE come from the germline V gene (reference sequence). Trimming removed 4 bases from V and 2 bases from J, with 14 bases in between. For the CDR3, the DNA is TGTGCCAGCAGCACCTGGCGGGGTGTCACAGATACGCAGTATTTT. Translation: CASSTWRGVTDTQYF.

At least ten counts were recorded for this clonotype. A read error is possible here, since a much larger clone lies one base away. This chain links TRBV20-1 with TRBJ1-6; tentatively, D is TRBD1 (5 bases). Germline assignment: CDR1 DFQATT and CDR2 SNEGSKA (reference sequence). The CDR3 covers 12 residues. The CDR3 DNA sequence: TGCAGTGCTACGGCAGGGAAATCACCCCCCCACTTT. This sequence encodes CSATAGKSPPHF.

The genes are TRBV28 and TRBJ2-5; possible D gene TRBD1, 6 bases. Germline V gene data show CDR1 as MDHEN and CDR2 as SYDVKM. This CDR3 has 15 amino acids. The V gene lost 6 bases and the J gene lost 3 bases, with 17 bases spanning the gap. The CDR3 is CASREQGRGKETQYF. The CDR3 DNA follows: TGTGCCAGCAGGGAACAGGGTAGGGGGAAAGAGACCCAGTACTTC.

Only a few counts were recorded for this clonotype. The CDR3 region has the DNA TGCAGTGCTAGAGGGGTAGCGGGAGGATACAATGAGCAGTTCTTC. This sequence encodes CSARGVAGGYNEQFF. V is TRBV20-1 and J is TRBJ2-1; 10 bases align to TRBD2. The CDR3 sequence is 15 residues long. V lost 1 base, J lost 4 bases, and 4 bases stayed unmatched. Germline CDR1 and CDR2: DFQATT and SNEGSKA (reference sequence).

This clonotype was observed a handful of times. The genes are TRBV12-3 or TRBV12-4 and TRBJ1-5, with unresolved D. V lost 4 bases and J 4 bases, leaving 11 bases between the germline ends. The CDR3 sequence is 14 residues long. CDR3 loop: CASSSDLVNQPQHF. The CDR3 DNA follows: TGTGCCAGCAGTTCCGACTTGGTTAATCAGCCCCAGCATTTT.

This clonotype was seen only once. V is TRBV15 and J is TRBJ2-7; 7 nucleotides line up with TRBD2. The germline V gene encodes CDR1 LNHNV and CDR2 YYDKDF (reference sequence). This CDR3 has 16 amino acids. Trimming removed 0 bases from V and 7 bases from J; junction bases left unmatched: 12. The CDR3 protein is CATSRDLGGGLNEQYF. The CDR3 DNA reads TGTGCCACCAGCAGAGATCTCGGCGGGGGTCTCAATGAGCAGTACTTC. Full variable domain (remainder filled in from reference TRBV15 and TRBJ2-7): DAMVIQNPRYQVTQFGKPVTLSCSQTLNHNVMYWYQQKSSQAPKLLFHYYDKDFNNEADTPDNFQSRRPNTSFCFLDIRSPGLGDTAMYLCATSRDLGGGLNEQYFGPGTRLTVT.

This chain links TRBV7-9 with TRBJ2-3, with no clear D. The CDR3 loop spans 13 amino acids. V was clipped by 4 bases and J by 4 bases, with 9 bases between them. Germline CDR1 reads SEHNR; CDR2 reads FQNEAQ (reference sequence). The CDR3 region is CASSSLMADTQYF. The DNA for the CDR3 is TGTGCCAGCAGCTCCCTGATGGCAGATACGCAGTATTTT.

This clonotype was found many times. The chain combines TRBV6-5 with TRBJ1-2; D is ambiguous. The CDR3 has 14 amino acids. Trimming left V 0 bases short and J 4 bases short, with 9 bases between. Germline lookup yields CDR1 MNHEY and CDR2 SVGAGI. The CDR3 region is CASSYSGTSYGYTF. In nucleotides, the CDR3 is TGTGCCAGCAGTTACTCCGGAACCAGCTATGGCTACACCTTC.

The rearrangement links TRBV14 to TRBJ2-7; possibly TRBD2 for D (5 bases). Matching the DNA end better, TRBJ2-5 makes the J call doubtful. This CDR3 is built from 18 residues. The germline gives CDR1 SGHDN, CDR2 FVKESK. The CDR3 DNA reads TGTGCCAGCAGCCACCCCGGGTCGGGGTACGTGAGGAGGGAGACCCAGTACTTC. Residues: CASSHPGSGYVRRETQYF.

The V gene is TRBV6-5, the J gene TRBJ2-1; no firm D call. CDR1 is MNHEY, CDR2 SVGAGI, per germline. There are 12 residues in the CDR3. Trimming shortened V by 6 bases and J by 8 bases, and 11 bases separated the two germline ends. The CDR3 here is CASSPSSDEQFF. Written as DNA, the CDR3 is TGTGCCAGCAGCCCGAGTTCGGATGAGCAGTTCTTC.

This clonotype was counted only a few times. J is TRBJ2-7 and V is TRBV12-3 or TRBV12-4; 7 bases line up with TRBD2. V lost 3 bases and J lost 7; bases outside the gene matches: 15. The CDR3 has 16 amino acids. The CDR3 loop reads CASSLRSGTEGGEQYF. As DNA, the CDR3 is TGTGCCAGCAGTTTGAGGTCCGGGACTGAGGGAGGGGAGCAGTACTTC.

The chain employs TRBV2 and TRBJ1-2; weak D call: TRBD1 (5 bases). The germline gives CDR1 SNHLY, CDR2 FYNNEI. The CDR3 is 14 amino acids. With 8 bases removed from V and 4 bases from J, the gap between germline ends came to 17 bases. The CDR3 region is CASGGVTASYGYTF. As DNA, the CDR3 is TGTGCCAGCGGTGGAGTGACAGCCTCCTATGGCTACACCTTC.

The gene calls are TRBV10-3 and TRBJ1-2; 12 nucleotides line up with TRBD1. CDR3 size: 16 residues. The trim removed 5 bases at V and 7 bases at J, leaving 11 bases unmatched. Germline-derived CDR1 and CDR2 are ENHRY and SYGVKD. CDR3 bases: TGTGCCATCAGTCCCCGACTGGGACAGGGGGCCGTTGGCTACACCTTC. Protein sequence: CAISPRLGQGAVGYTF.

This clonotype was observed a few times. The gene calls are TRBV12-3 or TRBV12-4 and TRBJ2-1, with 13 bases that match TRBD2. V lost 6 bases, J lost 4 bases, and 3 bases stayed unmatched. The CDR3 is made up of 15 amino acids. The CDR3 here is CASRLAGGLYNEQFF. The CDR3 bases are TGTGCCAGCAGACTAGCGGGGGGGCTTTACAATGAGCAGTTCTTC.

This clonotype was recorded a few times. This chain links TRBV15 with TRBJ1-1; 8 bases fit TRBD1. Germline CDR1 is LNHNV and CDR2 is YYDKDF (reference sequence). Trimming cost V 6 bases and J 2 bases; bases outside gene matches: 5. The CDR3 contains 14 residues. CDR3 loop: CATRRQGPNTEAFF. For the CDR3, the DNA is TGTGCCACCAGAAGACAGGGGCCTAACACTGAAGCTTTCTTT. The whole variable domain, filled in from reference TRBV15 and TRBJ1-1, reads DAMVIQNPRYQVTQFGKPVTLSCSQTLNHNVMYWYQQKSSQAPKLLFHYYDKDFNNEADTPDNFQSRRPNTSFCFLDIRSPGLGDTAMYLCATRRQGPNTEAFFGQGTRLTVV.

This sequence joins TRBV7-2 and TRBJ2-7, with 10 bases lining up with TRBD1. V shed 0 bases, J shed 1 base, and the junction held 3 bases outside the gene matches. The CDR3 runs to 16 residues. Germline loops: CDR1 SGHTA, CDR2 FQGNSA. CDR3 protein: CASSLADRGLSYEQYF. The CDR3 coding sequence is TGTGCCAGCAGCTTAGCGGACAGGGGGTTATCCTACGAGCAGTACTTC. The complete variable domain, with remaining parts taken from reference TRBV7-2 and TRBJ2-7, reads GAGVSQSPSNKVTEKGKDVELRCDPISGHTALYWYRQSLGQGLEFLIYFQGNSAPDKSGLPSDRFSAERTGGSVSTLTIQRTQQEDSAVYLCASSLADRGLSYEQYFGPGTRLTVT.

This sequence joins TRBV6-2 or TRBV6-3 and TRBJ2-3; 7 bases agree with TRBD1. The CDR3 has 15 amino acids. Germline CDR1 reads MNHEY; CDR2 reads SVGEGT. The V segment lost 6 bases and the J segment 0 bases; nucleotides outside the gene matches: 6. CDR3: CASRKDRISTDTQYF. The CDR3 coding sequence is TGTGCCAGCAGAAAGGACAGGATAAGCACAGATACGCAGTATTTT.

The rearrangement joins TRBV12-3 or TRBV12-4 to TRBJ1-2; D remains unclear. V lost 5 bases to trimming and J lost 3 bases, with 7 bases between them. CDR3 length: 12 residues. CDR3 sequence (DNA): TGTGCCAGCAGTGGACTGTACTATGGCTACACCTTC. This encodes CASSGLYYGYTF.

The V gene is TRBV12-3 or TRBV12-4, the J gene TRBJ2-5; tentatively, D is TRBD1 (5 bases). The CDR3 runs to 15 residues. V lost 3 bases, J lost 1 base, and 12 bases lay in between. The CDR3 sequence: CASSLGKGLQETQYF. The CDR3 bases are TGTGCCAGCAGTTTGGGTAAGGGGCTCCAAGAGACCCAGTACTTC.

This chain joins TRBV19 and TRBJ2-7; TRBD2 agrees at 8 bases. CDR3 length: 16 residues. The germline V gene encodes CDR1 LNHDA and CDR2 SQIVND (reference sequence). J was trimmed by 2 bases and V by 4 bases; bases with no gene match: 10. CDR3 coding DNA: TGTGCCAGTAGTACCATAGCGGGGAACACCCCCTACGAGCAGTACTTC. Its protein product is CASSTIAGNTPYEQYF.

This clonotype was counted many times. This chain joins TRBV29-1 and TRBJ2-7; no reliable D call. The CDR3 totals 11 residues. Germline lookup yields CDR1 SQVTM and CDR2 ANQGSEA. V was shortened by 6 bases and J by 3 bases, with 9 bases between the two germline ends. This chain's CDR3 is CSVHLDYEQYF. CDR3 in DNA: TGCAGCGTCCACTTAGACTACGAGCAGTACTTC.

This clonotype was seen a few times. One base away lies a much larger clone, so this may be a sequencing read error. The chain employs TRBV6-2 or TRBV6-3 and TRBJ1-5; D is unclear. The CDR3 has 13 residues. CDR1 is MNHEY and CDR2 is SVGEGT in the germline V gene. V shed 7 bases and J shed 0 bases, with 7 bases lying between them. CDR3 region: CASTPDSNQPQHF. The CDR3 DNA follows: TGTGCCAGCACCCCAGATAGCAATCAGCCCCAGCATTTT.

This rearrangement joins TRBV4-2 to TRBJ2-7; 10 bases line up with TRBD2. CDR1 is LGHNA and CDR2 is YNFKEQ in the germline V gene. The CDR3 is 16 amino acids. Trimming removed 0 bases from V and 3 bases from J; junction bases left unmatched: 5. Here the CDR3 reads CASSQDELAGSYEQYF. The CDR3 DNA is TGTGCCAGCAGCCAAGATGAACTAGCGGGAAGCTACGAGCAGTACTTC.